The next 8 T cell receptor beta chains were all read from a single sample in a study of CD8 T cells in ankylosing spondylitis. MiXCR, run by TCRdb on the 5' RACE reads, gives a single entry per CDR3 protein. The data show over 600,000 distinct CDR3 sequences, around 19% seen once. Findings and limits, study-wide: A motif of eight or nine highly homologous TCR beta variants was seen as apparently characteristic of ankylosing spondylitis blood.

No antigens are known for them. Sequencing input: blood, either unsorted or a sorted T cell fraction (not recorded which). The receptors derive from a male donor with ankylosing spondylitis.

With respect to this clonotype: One end of the junction is discordant with germline, which a read error may explain. The chain is built from TRBV6-6 and TRBJ2-1, with unresolved D. The germline V gene encodes CDR1 MNHNY and CDR2 SVGAGI (reference sequence). This CDR3 contains 13 residues. CDR3 nucleotide sequence: TGTGCCAGCAGGCCGGCAGGTTACAGTGAGCAGTTCTTC. It yields the protein CASRPAGYSEQFF.

The chain is built from TRBV12-3 or TRBV12-4 and TRBJ1-5, with D possibly TRBD1 on 5 matching bases. CDR3 size: 17 residues. V gave up 6 bases and J gave up 0 bases, with 18 bases separating them. For the CDR3, the DNA is TGTGCCAGCAGCCCCTTTTGGGACGGAAATAGCAATCAGCCCCAGCATTTT. Protein sequence: CASSPFWDGNSNQPQHF.

This clonotype was found a few times. The rearrangement links TRBV4-1 to TRBJ2-7; TRBD1 matches at 7 bases. V trimming: 0 bases; J trimming: 2 bases; junction bases outside the gene matches: 4. CDR3 length equals 15 residues. CDR1 is MGHRA, CDR2 YSYEKL, per germline. CDR3 nucleotide sequence: TGCGCCAGCAGCCAAGAGAGGGACAGCACCTACGAGCAGTACTTC. It is translated as CASSQERDSTYEQYF.

The chain recombines TRBV2 with TRBJ2-7; D gene unclear. CDR1 SNHLY and CDR2 FYNNEI come from the germline V gene. The germline V and J ends were trimmed by 2 bases and 3 bases, with 8 bases remaining between them. The CDR3 has 13 amino acids. CDR3 region: CASSEPTSYEQYF. The CDR3, as DNA: TGTGCCAGCAGTGAACCGACGAGCTACGAGCAGTACTTC. The entire variable domain, with the rest obtained from reference TRBV2 and TRBJ2-7, is as follows: EPEVTQTPSHQVTQMGQEVILRCVPISNHLYFYWYRQILGQKVEFLVSFYNNEISEKSEIFDDQFSVERPDGSNFTLKIRSTKLEDSAMYFCASSEPTSYEQYFGPGTRLTVT.

The chain employs TRBV20-1 and TRBJ1-5; TRBD1 matches at 7 bases. This CDR3 has 14 residues. J was trimmed by 2 bases and V by 3 bases; bases with no gene match: 4. Germline values: CDR1 DFQATT, CDR2 SNEGSKA (reference sequence). This chain's CDR3 is CSARNRGRNQPQHF. The CDR3 DNA follows: TGCAGTGCTAGGAACAGGGGCCGCAATCAGCCCCAGCATTTT.

This clonotype was detected only a few times. V gene TRBV5-1 combines with J gene TRBJ2-3; D gene ambiguous. Trimming cost V 0 bases and J 5 bases, with 10 bases left between them. This CDR3 spans 14 amino acids. Germline V CDR1 and CDR2: SGHRS, YFSETQ. The CDR3 coding sequence is TGCGCCAGCAGCTTGGCTCGGAAGGGAGATACGCAGTATTTT. This codes for CASSLARKGDTQYF.

The chain joins TRBV12-3 or TRBV12-4 to TRBJ2-2; 7 bases line up with TRBD1. V shed 5 bases and J 8 bases; nucleotides not matched to a gene: 5. This CDR3 region has 13 residues. CDR3 loop: CASSKGGQGELFF. CDR3 nucleotides: TGTGCCAGCAGTAAAGGGGGCCAGGGGGAGCTGTTTTTT.

The chain joins TRBV29-1 to TRBJ2-2; 10 positions agree with TRBD2. Germline CDR1 is SQVTM and CDR2 is ANQGSEA. This CDR3 has 16 residues. Trimming cost V 7 bases and J 2 bases; bases outside gene matches: 10. The CDR3 nucleotides read TGCAGCGCGACTAGCGGGTGGAATTCTAACACCGGGGAGCTGTTTTTT. Translating it yields CSATSGWNSNTGELFF.